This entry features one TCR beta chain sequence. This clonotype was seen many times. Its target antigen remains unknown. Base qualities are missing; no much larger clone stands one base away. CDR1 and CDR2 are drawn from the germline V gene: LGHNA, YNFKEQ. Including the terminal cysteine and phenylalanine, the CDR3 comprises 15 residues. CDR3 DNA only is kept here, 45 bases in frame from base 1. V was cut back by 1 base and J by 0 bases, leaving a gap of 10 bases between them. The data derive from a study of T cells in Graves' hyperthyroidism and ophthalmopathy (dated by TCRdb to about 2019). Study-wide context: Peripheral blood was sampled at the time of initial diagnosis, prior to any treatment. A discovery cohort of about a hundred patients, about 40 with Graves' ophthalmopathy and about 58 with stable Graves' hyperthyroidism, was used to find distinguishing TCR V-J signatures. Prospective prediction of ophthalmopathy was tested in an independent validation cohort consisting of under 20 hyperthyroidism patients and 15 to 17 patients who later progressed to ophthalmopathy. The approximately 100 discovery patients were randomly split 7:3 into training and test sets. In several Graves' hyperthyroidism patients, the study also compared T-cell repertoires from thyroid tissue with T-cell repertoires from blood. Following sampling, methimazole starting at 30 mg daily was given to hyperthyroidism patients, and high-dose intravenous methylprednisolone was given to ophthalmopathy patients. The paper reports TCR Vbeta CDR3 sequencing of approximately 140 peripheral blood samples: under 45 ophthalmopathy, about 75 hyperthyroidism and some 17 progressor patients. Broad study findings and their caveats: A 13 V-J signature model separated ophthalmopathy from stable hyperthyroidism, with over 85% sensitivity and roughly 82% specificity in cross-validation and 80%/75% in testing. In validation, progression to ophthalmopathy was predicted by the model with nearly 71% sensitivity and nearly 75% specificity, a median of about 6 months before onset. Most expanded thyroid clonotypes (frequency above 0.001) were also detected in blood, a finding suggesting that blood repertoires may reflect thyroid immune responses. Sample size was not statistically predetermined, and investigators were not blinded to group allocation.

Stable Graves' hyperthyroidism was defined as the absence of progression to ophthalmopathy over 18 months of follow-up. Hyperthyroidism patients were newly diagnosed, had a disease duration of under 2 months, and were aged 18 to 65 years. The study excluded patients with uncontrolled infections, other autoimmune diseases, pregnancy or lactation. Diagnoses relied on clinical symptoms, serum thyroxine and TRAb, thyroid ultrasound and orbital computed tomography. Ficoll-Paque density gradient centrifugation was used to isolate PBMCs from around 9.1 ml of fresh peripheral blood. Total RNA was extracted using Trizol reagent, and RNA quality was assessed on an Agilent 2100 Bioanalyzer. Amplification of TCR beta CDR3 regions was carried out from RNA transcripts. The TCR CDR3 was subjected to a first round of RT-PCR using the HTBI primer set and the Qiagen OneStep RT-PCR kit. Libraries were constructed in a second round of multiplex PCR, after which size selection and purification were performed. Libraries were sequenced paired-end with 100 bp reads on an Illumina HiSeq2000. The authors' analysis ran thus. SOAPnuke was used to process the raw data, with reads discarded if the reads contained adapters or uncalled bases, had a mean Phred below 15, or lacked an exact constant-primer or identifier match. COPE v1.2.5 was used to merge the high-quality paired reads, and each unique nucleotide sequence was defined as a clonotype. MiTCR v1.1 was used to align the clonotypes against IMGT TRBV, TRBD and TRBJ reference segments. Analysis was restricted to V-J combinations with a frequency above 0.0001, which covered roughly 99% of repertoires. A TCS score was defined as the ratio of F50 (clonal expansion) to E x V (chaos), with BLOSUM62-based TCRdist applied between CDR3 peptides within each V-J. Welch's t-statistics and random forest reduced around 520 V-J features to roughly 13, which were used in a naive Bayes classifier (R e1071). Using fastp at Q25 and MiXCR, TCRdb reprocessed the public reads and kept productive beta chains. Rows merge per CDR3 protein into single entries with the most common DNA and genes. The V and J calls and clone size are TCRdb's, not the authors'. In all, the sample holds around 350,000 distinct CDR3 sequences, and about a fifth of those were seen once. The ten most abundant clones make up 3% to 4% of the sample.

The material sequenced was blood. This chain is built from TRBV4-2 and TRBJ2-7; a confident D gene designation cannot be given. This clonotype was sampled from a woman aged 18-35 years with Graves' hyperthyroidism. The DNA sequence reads TGTGCCAGCAGCCAAGTTTTCGTAAGCTCCTACGAGCAGTACTTC. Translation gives CASSQVFVSSYEQYF.